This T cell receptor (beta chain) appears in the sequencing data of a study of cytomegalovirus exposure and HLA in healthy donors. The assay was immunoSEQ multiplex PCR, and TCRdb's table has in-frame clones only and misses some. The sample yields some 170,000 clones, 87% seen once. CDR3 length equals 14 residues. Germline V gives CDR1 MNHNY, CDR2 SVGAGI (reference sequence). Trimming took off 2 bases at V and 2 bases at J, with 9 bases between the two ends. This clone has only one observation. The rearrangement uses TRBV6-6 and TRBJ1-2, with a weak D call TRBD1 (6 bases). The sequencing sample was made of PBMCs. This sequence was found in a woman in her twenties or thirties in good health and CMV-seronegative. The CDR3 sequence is CASSYGDRNYGYTF. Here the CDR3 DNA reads TGTGCCAGCAGTTACGGTGACAGGAACTATGGCTACACCTTC.